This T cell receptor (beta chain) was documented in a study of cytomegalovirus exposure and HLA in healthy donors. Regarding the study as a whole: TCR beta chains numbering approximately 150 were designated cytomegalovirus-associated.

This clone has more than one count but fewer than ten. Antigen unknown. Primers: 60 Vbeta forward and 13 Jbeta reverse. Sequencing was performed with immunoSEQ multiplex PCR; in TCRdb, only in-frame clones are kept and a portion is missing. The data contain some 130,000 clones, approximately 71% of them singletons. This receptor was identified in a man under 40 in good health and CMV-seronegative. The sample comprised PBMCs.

The CDR3 here is CAAWEGLEGETQYF. The CDR3, as DNA: TGTGCCGCATGGGAGGGCTTAGAAGGGGAGACCCAGTACTTC. The chain carries TRBV10-3 and TRBJ2-5, with TRBD2 matching 7 bases. The CDR3 is 14 amino acids. CDR1 ENHRY and CDR2 SYGVKD come from the germline V gene. V was pared by 11 bases and J by 5 bases, with 14 bases of the junction left unmatched.